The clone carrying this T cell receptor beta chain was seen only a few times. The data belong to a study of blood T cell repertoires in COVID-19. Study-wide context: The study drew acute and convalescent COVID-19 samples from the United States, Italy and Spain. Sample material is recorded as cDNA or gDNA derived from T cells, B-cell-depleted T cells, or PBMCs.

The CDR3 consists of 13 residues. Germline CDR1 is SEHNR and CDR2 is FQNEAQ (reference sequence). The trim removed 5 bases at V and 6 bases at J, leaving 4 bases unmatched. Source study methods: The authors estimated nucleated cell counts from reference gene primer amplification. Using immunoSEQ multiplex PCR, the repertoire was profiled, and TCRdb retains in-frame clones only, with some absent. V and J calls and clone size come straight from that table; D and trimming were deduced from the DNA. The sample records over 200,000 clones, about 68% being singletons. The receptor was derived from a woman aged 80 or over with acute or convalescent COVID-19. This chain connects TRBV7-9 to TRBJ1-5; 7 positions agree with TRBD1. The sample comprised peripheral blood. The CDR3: CASSPTGSQPQHF. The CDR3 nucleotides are TGTGCCAGCAGCCCGACAGGGAGTCAGCCCCAGCATTTT.